A selection of T cell receptor beta chains follows, all from one sample in a study of shared clonotypes between healthy human individuals. TCRdb keeps only in-frame clones here, not all; method: immunoSEQ multiplex PCR. This sample has 560,000 or so clones, with approximately 96% found just once. Sequenced input: naive CD8+ T cells sorted from blood. The receptors come from a woman aged 25 to 39 in good health. Both conserved end residues are part of each CDR3. The D gene is left open where the match is weak. Clone size is stated in some rows and not others, as once, few, many or a class when expanded.

j_call: TRBJ2-5
d_call: -
clone_size: once
v_call: TRBV28
cdr3_aa: CASTQGEVQETQYF
cdr3_nt: TGTGCCAGCACCCAGGGAGAGGTACAAGAGACCCAGTACTTC

j_call: TRBJ2-1
d_call: TRBD2
clone_size: -
v_call: TRBV4-1
cdr3_aa: CASSQQAGGEQFF
cdr3_nt: TGCGCCAGCAGCCAACAAGCGGGAGGTGAGCAGTTCTTC

j_call: TRBJ2-2
d_call: -
clone_size: -
v_call: TRBV27
cdr3_aa: CASSSPRIGELFF
cdr3_nt: TGTGCCAGCAGTTCCCCGCGGATCGGGGAGCTGTTTTTT

j_call: TRBJ2-1
d_call: TRBD2
clone_size: -
v_call: TRBV7-2
cdr3_aa: CASSPPPGLNNNEQFF
cdr3_nt: TGTGCCAGCAGCCCCCCCCCGGGACTAAACAACAATGAGCAGTTCTTC

j_call: TRBJ1-3
d_call: -
clone_size: few
v_call: TRBV18
cdr3_aa: CASSPPRGTDISGNTIYF
cdr3_nt: TGTGCCAGCTCACCACCCCGTGGGACGGATATCTCTGGAAACACCATATATTTT

j_call: TRBJ1-2
d_call: -
clone_size: -
v_call: TRBV4-1
cdr3_aa: CASSQEGQQGYTF
cdr3_nt: TGCGCCAGCAGCCAAGAGGGCCAGCAGGGCTACACCTTC

j_call: TRBJ2-1
d_call: -
clone_size: -
v_call: TRBV19
cdr3_aa: CASSAGQGHEQFF
cdr3_nt: TGTGCCAGTAGTGCCGGCCAGGGGCATGAGCAGTTCTTC

j_call: TRBJ2-7
d_call: -
clone_size: -
v_call: TRBV20-1
cdr3_aa: CSAETGYEQYF
cdr3_nt: TGCAGTGCTGAGACAGGATACGAGCAGTACTTC

j_call: TRBJ2-5
d_call: -
clone_size: -
v_call: TRBV7-9
cdr3_aa: CASSLSGTRAGGFQETQYF
cdr3_nt: TGTGCCAGCAGCTTAAGCGGGACAAGGGCCGGGGGATTCCAAGAGACCCAGTACTTC

j_call: TRBJ1-5
d_call: -
clone_size: -
v_call: TRBV5-8
cdr3_aa: CASSPTPGQPQHF
cdr3_nt: TGTGCCAGCAGCCCCACTCCCGGTCAGCCCCAGCATTTT

j_call: TRBJ2-5
d_call: TRBD1
clone_size: -
v_call: TRBV28
cdr3_aa: CASSFLDRVEETQYF
cdr3_nt: TGTGCCAGCAGTTTTCTAGACAGGGTAGAAGAGACCCAGTACTTC

j_call: TRBJ2-6
d_call: TRBD1
clone_size: -
v_call: TRBV29-1
cdr3_aa: CSVAGGGGANVLTF
cdr3_nt: TGCAGCGTTGCAGGGGGCGGTGGGGCCAACGTCCTGACTTTC

j_call: TRBJ2-1
d_call: TRBD2
clone_size: -
v_call: TRBV2
cdr3_aa: CASSERGRTYNEQFF
cdr3_nt: TGTGCCAGCAGTGAACGCGGGAGGACCTACAATGAGCAGTTCTTC

j_call: TRBJ2-7
d_call: -
clone_size: -
v_call: TRBV15
cdr3_aa: CATSSLAYAYEQYF
cdr3_nt: TGTGCCACCAGCTCTCTAGCGTACGCCTACGAGCAGTACTTC

j_call: TRBJ2-6
d_call: -
clone_size: -
v_call: TRBV9
cdr3_aa: CASSPYRVSGANVLTF
cdr3_nt: TGTGCCAGCAGCCCTTACAGGGTTTCTGGGGCCAACGTCCTGACTTTC

j_call: TRBJ1-1
d_call: -
clone_size: -
v_call: TRBV6-5
cdr3_aa: CASSVIGHLNTEAFF
cdr3_nt: TGTGCCAGCAGCGTAATCGGACACCTGAACACTGAAGCTTTCTTT

j_call: TRBJ2-7
d_call: -
clone_size: -
v_call: TRBV11-2
cdr3_aa: CASSLDRDPHSYEQYF
cdr3_nt: TGTGCCAGCAGCTTAGACCGGGACCCCCATTCCTACGAGCAGTACTTC

j_call: TRBJ1-2
d_call: -
clone_size: -
v_call: TRBV30
cdr3_aa: CAWGPPKGFGYGYTF
cdr3_nt: TGTGCCTGGGGTCCTCCCAAAGGTTTCGGCTATGGCTACACCTTC

j_call: TRBJ2-7
d_call: -
clone_size: -
v_call: TRBV28
cdr3_aa: CASSSRLGYEQYF
cdr3_nt: TGTGCCAGCAGTTCCCGACTTGGATACGAGCAGTACTTC

j_call: TRBJ2-7
d_call: TRBD2
clone_size: -
v_call: TRBV28
cdr3_aa: CASTPPGTSGKQYF
cdr3_nt: TGTGCCAGCACGCCCCCCGGGACTAGCGGCAAGCAGTACTTC

j_call: TRBJ2-3
d_call: TRBD2
clone_size: -
v_call: TRBV28
cdr3_aa: CASSPGLAAFDTQYF
cdr3_nt: TGTGCCAGCAGTCCCGGACTAGCTGCCTTCGATACGCAGTATTTT

j_call: TRBJ2-3
d_call: -
clone_size: once
v_call: TRBV2
cdr3_aa: CAILPAVSTDTQYF
cdr3_nt: TGTGCCATCTTGCCAGCGGTTAGCACAGATACGCAGTATTTT

j_call: TRBJ2-5
d_call: -
clone_size: -
v_call: TRBV10-2
cdr3_aa: CASSEGTPQETQYF
cdr3_nt: TGCGCCAGCAGTGAAGGGACACCCCAAGAGACCCAGTACTTC

j_call: TRBJ2-7
d_call: -
clone_size: -
v_call: TRBV27
cdr3_aa: CASSSAGVEQYF
cdr3_nt: TGTGCCAGCAGCTCAGCCGGGGTCGAGCAGTACTTC

j_call: TRBJ2-2
d_call: -
clone_size: -
v_call: TRBV5-1
cdr3_aa: CASSFGIRGEDTGELFF
cdr3_nt: TGCGCCAGCAGCTTCGGCATCAGGGGAGAGGACACCGGGGAGCTGTTTTTT

j_call: TRBJ2-1
d_call: TRBD2
clone_size: -
v_call: TRBV5-1
cdr3_aa: CASSLGPGGTYNEQFF
cdr3_nt: TGCGCCAGCAGCTTGGGGCCGGGGGGGACCTACAATGAGCAGTTCTTC

j_call: TRBJ2-5
d_call: TRBD1
clone_size: -
v_call: TRBV29-1
cdr3_aa: CSVHSERGRRETQYF
cdr3_nt: TGCAGCGTTCACTCCGAGAGGGGGCGAAGGGAGACCCAGTACTTC

j_call: TRBJ2-5
d_call: TRBD2
clone_size: -
v_call: TRBV27
cdr3_aa: CATQEGPGTNQETQYF
cdr3_nt: TGTGCCACCCAGGAGGGCCCGGGGACTAATCAAGAGACCCAGTACTTC

j_call: TRBJ2-2
d_call: TRBD1
clone_size: -
v_call: TRBV6-5
cdr3_aa: CASSYSTGETGELFF
cdr3_nt: TGTGCCAGCAGTTACTCTACAGGGGAGACCGGGGAGCTGTTTTTT

j_call: TRBJ2-3
d_call: -
clone_size: -
v_call: TRBV5-8
cdr3_aa: CASSKQGRTDTQYF
cdr3_nt: TGTGCCAGCAGCAAACAGGGGAGGACAGATACGCAGTATTTT

j_call: TRBJ1-3
d_call: -
clone_size: -
v_call: TRBV6-5
cdr3_aa: CASSLGAAGNTIYF
cdr3_nt: TGTGCCAGCAGTTTGGGGGCCGCTGGAAACACCATATATTTT

j_call: TRBJ2-7
d_call: -
clone_size: -
v_call: TRBV2
cdr3_aa: CASRLEMSYEQYF
cdr3_nt: TGTGCCAGCCGCCTCGAAATGTCCTACGAGCAGTACTTC

j_call: TRBJ1-1
d_call: -
clone_size: -
v_call: TRBV2
cdr3_aa: CASSVSQGSSLEAFF
cdr3_nt: TGTGCCAGCAGTGTTAGCCAGGGGAGTTCCCTTGAAGCTTTCTTT

j_call: TRBJ1-1
d_call: -
clone_size: -
v_call: TRBV6-1
cdr3_aa: CASSEARGVTEAFF
cdr3_nt: TGTGCCAGCAGTGAAGCCAGAGGTGTCACTGAAGCTTTCTTT

j_call: TRBJ2-7
d_call: -
clone_size: -
v_call: TRBV29-1
cdr3_aa: CSVKTGEAYEQYF
cdr3_nt: TGCAGCGTTAAAACGGGAGAGGCTTACGAGCAGTACTTC

j_call: TRBJ2-1
d_call: -
clone_size: -
v_call: TRBV19
cdr3_aa: CASSTLERGVSYNEQFF
cdr3_nt: TGTGCCAGTAGTACCCTCGAGCGAGGTGTTTCCTACAATGAGCAGTTCTTC

j_call: TRBJ1-1
d_call: -
clone_size: -
v_call: TRBV13
cdr3_aa: CASSPSTEAFF
cdr3_nt: TGTGCCAGCAGTCCTTCCACTGAAGCTTTCTTT

j_call: TRBJ2-5
d_call: TRBD2
clone_size: -
v_call: TRBV27
cdr3_aa: CASSFYGLAEETQYF
cdr3_nt: TGTGCCAGCAGTTTCTACGGACTAGCGGAAGAGACCCAGTACTTC

j_call: TRBJ1-2
d_call: -
clone_size: -
v_call: TRBV4-1
cdr3_aa: CASSPTPDTGYTF
cdr3_nt: TGCGCCAGCAGCCCTACCCCTGACACTGGCTACACCTTC

j_call: TRBJ2-7
d_call: TRBD1
clone_size: -
v_call: TRBV5-4
cdr3_aa: CASSPIQGAEQYF
cdr3_nt: TGTGCCAGCAGCCCCATACAGGGGGCCGAGCAGTACTTC

j_call: TRBJ2-6
d_call: -
clone_size: -
v_call: TRBV4-2
cdr3_aa: CASRGGEPAGANVLTF
cdr3_nt: TGTGCCAGCAGAGGGGGTGAACCGGCTGGGGCCAACGTCCTGACTTTC

j_call: TRBJ2-7
d_call: -
clone_size: -
v_call: TRBV28
cdr3_aa: CASSLGRADYEQYF
cdr3_nt: TGTGCCAGCAGTTTGGGCAGGGCGGACTACGAGCAGTACTTC

j_call: TRBJ1-4
d_call: -
clone_size: -
v_call: TRBV2
cdr3_aa: CASIGPSKNEKLFF
cdr3_nt: TGTGCCAGCATTGGGCCGAGCAAAAATGAAAAACTGTTTTTT

j_call: TRBJ2-7
d_call: TRBD1
clone_size: -
v_call: TRBV27
cdr3_aa: CASSSDRVEQYF
cdr3_nt: TGTGCCAGCAGTTCGGACAGGGTCGAGCAGTACTTC

j_call: TRBJ2-1
d_call: -
clone_size: once
v_call: TRBV19
cdr3_aa: CASMSDYNEQFF
cdr3_nt: TGTGCCAGTATGTCAGACTACAATGAGCAGTTCTTC

j_call: TRBJ1-1
d_call: -
clone_size: once
v_call: TRBV6-5
cdr3_aa: CASSYSRAHTEAFF
cdr3_nt: TGTGCCAGCAGTTACTCCCGGGCGCACACTGAAGCTTTCTTT

j_call: TRBJ2-7
d_call: -
clone_size: -
v_call: TRBV4-1
cdr3_aa: CASSPMSGAWEQYF
cdr3_nt: TGCGCCAGCAGCCCGATGAGCGGCGCGTGGGAGCAGTACTTC

j_call: TRBJ1-1
d_call: -
clone_size: -
v_call: TRBV4-1
cdr3_aa: CASSLANSRTEAFF
cdr3_nt: TGCGCCAGCAGCCTCGCCAATTCGAGGACTGAAGCTTTCTTT

j_call: TRBJ1-4
d_call: TRBD1
clone_size: -
v_call: TRBV28
cdr3_aa: CASKGGNDEKLFF
cdr3_nt: TGTGCCAGCAAAGGGGGCAACGATGAAAAACTGTTTTTT

j_call: TRBJ2-7
d_call: TRBD2
clone_size: -
v_call: TRBV5-6
cdr3_aa: CASSFVGGYEQYF
cdr3_nt: TGTGCCAGCAGCTTCGTGGGGGGGTACGAGCAGTACTTC

j_call: TRBJ2-3
d_call: -
clone_size: -
v_call: TRBV19
cdr3_aa: CASSLDRSFTDTQYF
cdr3_nt: TGTGCCAGTAGTCTAGACAGGAGCTTCACAGATACGCAGTATTTT

j_call: TRBJ2-7
d_call: TRBD1
clone_size: -
v_call: TRBV6-1
cdr3_aa: CASSEADRGPYEQYF
cdr3_nt: TGTGCCAGCAGTGAAGCGGACAGGGGGCCGTACGAGCAGTACTTC

j_call: TRBJ2-7
d_call: -
clone_size: -
v_call: TRBV5-4
cdr3_aa: CASSLGGYEQYF
cdr3_nt: TGTGCCAGCAGCTTGGGTGGCTACGAGCAGTACTTC